Presented here are 6 T cell receptor beta chains from one specimen sequenced in a study of T cells in localized non-small cell lung cancer. Some clones are missing from TCRdb's copy, which holds only in-frame ones; the method was immunoSEQ multiplex PCR. The data show some 11,000 clones, around 80% seen once. This specimen consisted of peripheral blood, obtained before any cancer treatment. The receptors were gathered from a male donor older than 55 with stage I lung adenocarcinoma.

The rearrangement links TRBV7-2 to TRBJ2-5; D not resolved. The CDR3 consists of 14 residues. Germline CDR1 SGHTA, CDR2 FQGNSA. With 4 bases removed from V and 1 base from J, the gap between germline ends came to 10 bases. CDR3 loop: CASSYGGSQETQYF. DNA for the CDR3: TGTGCCAGCAGCTACGGTGGTTCCCAAGAGACCCAGTACTTC.

This clone appeared a single time. The gene calls are TRBV7-9 and TRBJ2-3, with a tentative D call TRBD1 (5 bases). Germline values: CDR1 SEHNR, CDR2 FQNEAQ (reference sequence). With 6 bases removed from V and 6 bases from J, the gap between germline ends came to 16 bases. The CDR3 loop spans 14 amino acids. CDR3: CASRSRGAGDTQYF. The CDR3 nucleotides are TGTGCCAGCAGGTCCCGTGGGGCCGGGGATACGCAGTATTTT.

This sequence joins TRBV9 and TRBJ2-1; 7 nucleotides align to TRBD1. Germline values: CDR1 SGDLS, CDR2 YYNGEE. V lost 4 bases, J lost 4 bases, and 8 bases stayed unmatched. The CDR3 is 15 residues long. Here the CDR3 DNA reads TGTGCCAGCAGCTCAACTGGGGACAGTTACAATGAGCAGTTCTTC. It specifies CASSSTGDSYNEQFF.

In this sample, this clone turned up a few times. The chain joins TRBV11-3 to TRBJ2-1; D is unresolved. V shed 6 bases and J shed 5 bases, with 26 bases lying between them. The V gene's germline CDR1 is SGHNT and CDR2 YENEEA. The CDR3 sequence is 18 residues long. The CDR3 bases are TGTGCCAGCAGTCTTAGGAGTATCGCAACCGCCAACCACAATGAGCAGTTCTTC. Translating it yields CASSLRSIATANHNEQFF.

The V gene is TRBV29-1, the J gene TRBJ1-4, with 12 bases fitting TRBD1. V lost 4 bases, J lost 8 bases, and 5 bases stayed unmatched. There are 14 residues in the CDR3. CDR1 SQVTM and CDR2 ANQGSEA come from the germline V gene. CDR3 region: CSVGDRGRWEKLFF. The CDR3 DNA is TGCAGCGTTGGGGACAGGGGGCGTTGGGAAAAACTGTTTTTT.

This clone has only a few counts. The V gene is TRBV4-1, the J gene TRBJ2-7; 7 positions match TRBD1. The ends lost 6 bases at V and 3 bases at J; junction bases unmatched: 8. Germline values: CDR1 MGHRA, CDR2 YSYEKL. The CDR3 contains 14 residues. In nucleotides, the CDR3 is TGCGCCAGCAGTCACCGGGACAGCGACTACGAGCAGTACTTC. Amino acid sequence: CASSHRDSDYEQYF.